Following are 2 T cell receptor beta chains from one sample sequenced in a study of blood T cells in healthy people across ages. A sample-barcoded 5' primer and a J-beta primer mix were used in a second PCR of roughly 6 to 11 cycles. From the 5' RACE reads, TCRdb called clonotypes with MiXCR, one entry per CDR3 protein. This sample has under 950,000 distinct CDR3 sequences, with roughly 20% found just once. The sample consisted of blood. These receptors came from a man in his sixties or seventies in good health.

This clonotype showed up just a few times. V gene TRBV20-1 combines with J gene TRBJ2-1; TRBD1 is a possible D gene (6 bases). The J call is uncertain, as TRBJ2-5 better fits the DNA end. Germline V gene data show CDR1 as DFQATT and CDR2 as SNEGSKA (reference sequence). CDR3 length equals 13 residues. DNA of the CDR3: TGCAGTGCACCGCACACAGGGAGAGAGACCCAGTACTTC. Translated, it gives CSAPHTGRETQYF.

The chain combines TRBV10-3 with TRBJ2-1, with 9 bases matching TRBD2. CDR1 and CDR2 from the germline V gene are ENHRY and SYGVKD. V lost 4 bases and J lost 4; bases outside the gene matches: 2. The CDR3 totals 14 residues. DNA of the CDR3: TGTGCCATCAGTGGGCGGGAGGGGTACAATGAGCAGTTCTTC. This translates into CAISGREGYNEQFF.